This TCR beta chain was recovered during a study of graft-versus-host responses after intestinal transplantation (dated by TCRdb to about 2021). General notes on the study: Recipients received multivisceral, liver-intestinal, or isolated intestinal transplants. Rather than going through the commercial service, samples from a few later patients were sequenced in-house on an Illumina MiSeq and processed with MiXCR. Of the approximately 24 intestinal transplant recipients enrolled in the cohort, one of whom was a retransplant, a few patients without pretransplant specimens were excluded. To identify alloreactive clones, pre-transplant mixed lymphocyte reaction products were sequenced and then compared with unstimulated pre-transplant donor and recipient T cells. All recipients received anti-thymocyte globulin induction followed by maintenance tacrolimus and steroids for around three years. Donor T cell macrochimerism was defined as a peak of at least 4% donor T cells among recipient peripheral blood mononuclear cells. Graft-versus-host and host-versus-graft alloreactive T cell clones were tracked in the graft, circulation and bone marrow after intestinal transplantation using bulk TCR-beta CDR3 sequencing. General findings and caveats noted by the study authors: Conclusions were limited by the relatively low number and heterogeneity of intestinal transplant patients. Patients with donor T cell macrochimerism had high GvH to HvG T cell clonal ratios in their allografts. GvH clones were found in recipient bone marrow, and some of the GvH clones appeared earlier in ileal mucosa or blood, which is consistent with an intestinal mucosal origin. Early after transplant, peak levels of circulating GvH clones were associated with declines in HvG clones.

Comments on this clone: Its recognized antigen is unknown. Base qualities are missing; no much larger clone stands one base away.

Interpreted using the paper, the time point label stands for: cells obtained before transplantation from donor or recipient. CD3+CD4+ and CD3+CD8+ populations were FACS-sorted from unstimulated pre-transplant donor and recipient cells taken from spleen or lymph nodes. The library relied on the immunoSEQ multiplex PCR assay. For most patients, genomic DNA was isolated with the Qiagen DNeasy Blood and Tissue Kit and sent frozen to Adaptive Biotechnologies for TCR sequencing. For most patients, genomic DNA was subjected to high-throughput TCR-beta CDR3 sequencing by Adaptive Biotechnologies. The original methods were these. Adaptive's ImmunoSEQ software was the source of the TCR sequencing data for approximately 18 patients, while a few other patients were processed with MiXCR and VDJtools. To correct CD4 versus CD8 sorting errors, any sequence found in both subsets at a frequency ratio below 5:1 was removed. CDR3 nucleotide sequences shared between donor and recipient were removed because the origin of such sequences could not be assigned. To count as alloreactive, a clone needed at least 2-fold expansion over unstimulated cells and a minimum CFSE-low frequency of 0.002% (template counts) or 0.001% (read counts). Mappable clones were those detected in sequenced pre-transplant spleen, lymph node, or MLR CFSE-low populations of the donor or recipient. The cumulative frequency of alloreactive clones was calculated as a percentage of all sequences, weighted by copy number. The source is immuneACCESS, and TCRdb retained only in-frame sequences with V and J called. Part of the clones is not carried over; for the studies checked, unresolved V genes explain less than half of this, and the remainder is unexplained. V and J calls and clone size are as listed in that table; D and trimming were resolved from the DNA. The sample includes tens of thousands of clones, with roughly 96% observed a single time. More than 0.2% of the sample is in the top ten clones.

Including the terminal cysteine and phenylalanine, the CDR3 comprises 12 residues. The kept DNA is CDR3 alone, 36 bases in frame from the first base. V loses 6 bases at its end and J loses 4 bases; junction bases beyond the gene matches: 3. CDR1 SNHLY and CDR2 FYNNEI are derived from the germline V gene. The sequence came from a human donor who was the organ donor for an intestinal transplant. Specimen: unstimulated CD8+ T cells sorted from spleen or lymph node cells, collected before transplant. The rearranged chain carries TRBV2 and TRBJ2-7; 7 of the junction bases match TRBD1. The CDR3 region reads CASRETGYEQYF. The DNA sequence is TGTGCCAGCAGAGAGACAGGGTACGAGCAGTACTTC.